This T cell receptor beta chain was sequenced for a study of cytomegalovirus exposure and HLA in healthy donors. Notes on the study in general: Analysis was performed later, and it showed HLA-associated TCR beta chains to be more clonally expanded than equally common others.

Details on this clone: Its target is not known.

Primers: 60 Vbeta forward and 13 Jbeta reverse. Profiled with immunoSEQ multiplex PCR; TCRdb holds only in-frame clones, not every one. The table lists more than 90,000 clones, about four fifths of them singletons, with under 2% in the top ten. This CDR3 comprises 17 residues. CDR1 and CDR2 (germline): SGHDT, YYEEEE. J lost 2 bases, V lost 4 bases, and 11 bases had no gene match. This sequence joins TRBV5-6 and TRBJ2-2, with 7 nucleotides matching TRBD1. The receptor was derived from a middle-aged woman in good health and CMV-seronegative. The sample was PBMCs. The CDR3 protein is CASSVDRVLLNTGELFF. Here the CDR3 DNA reads TGTGCCAGCAGCGTCGACAGGGTGCTCCTTAACACCGGGGAGCTGTTTTTT.